These 8 T cell receptor beta chains originate from one sample sequenced in a study of T cell responses to AZD1222 COVID-19 vaccine. Libraries were prepared by immunoSEQ multiplex PCR; TCRdb keeps only in-frame clonotypes and omits some of them. Here the sample spans about 140,000 clones, roughly 93% being singletons. This specimen was peripheral blood, taken after recovery from COVID-19. The receptors here all came from an adult who had recovered from COVID-19.

This chain joins TRBV5-1 and TRBJ2-7; 11 nucleotides agree with TRBD2. The ends lost 0 bases at V and 1 base at J; junction bases unmatched: 3. The germline V gene has CDR1 SGHRS and CDR2 YFSETQ. This CDR3 spans 16 amino acids. For the CDR3, the DNA is TGCGCCAGCAGCTTGGGGGGGACTAGCGGATCCTACGAGCAGTACTTC. It encodes CASSLGGTSGSYEQYF.

The rearrangement uses TRBV4-1 and TRBJ1-4; 10 positions match TRBD1. The trim removed 4 bases at V and 6 bases at J, leaving 5 bases unmatched. This CDR3 comprises 15 residues. Germline lookup yields CDR1 MGHRA and CDR2 YSYEKL. This CDR3 reads CASSLEGTGDEKLFF. In nucleotides, the CDR3 is TGCGCCAGCAGCCTAGAGGGGACAGGGGATGAAAAACTGTTTTTT.

The chain employs TRBV10-3 and TRBJ1-1; D remains unclear. V was shortened by 10 bases and J by 0 bases, with 18 bases between the two germline ends. Per germline, CDR1 ENHRY and CDR2 SYGVKD. The CDR3 extends over 15 amino acids. CDR3 region: CATKSPRPMNTEAFF. The CDR3 bases are TGTGCCACCAAATCGCCCAGGCCTATGAACACTGAAGCTTTCTTT.

The V and J genes are TRBV7-2 and TRBJ2-6, with no clear D. V lost 2 bases to trimming and J lost 0 bases, with 2 bases between them. Germline CDR1 is SGHTA and CDR2 is FQGNSA. The CDR3 is made up of 14 amino acids. In nucleotides, the CDR3 is TGTGCCAGCAGCTTAAACTCTGGGGCCAACGTCCTGACTTTC. It is translated as CASSLNSGANVLTF.

This chain uses TRBV6-5 with TRBJ1-3, with D maybe TRBD1 (6 bases). Trimming removed 3 bases at V and 0 bases at J, with 9 bases between. CDR3 length equals 15 residues. Per germline, CDR1 MNHEY and CDR2 SVGAGI. CDR3 amino acids: CASSYDRNSGNTIYF. The CDR3 DNA reads as TGTGCCAGCAGTTATGACAGGAACTCTGGAAACACCATATATTTT.

The chain combines TRBV5-1 with TRBJ1-6; 7 nucleotides agree with TRBD1. The germline gives CDR1 SGHRS, CDR2 YFSETQ. The CDR3 has 15 amino acids. Germline trimming cut 5 bases from V and 8 bases from J; bases unmatched to any gene: 10. The CDR3 DNA is TGCGCCAGCAGGATCCTCGGGACAGCCTATTCACCCCTCCACTTT. Its translation is CASRILGTAYSPLHF. Looking up the rest from reference TRBV5-1 and TRBJ1-6 gives the full variable domain: KAGVTQTPRYLIKTRGQQVTLSCSPISGHRSVSWYQQTPGQGLQFLFEYFSETQRNKGNFPGRFSGRQFSNSRSEMNVSTLELGDSALYLCASRILGTAYSPLHFGNGTRLTVT.

V usage is TRBV28 and J usage is TRBJ2-3; D not resolved. CDR1 MDHEN and CDR2 SYDVKM come from the germline V gene. The V and J ends lost 5 bases and 1 base respectively, with 13 bases between them. The CDR3 consists of 15 residues. The CDR3 spells CASSPLRDGTDTQYF. The CDR3 DNA reads TGTGCCAGCAGTCCTCTTAGGGATGGCACAGATACGCAGTATTTT.

The chain links TRBV25-1 to TRBJ1-2, with D uncertain. This CDR3 region has 13 residues. Germline V gene data show CDR1 as MGHDK and CDR2 as SYGVNS. Trimming cost V 7 bases and J 8 bases, with 17 bases left between them. The CDR3 DNA sequence: TGTGCCAGCACTGACCGGGGAACAAGGGGCTACACCTTC. Its translation is CASTDRGTRGYTF.